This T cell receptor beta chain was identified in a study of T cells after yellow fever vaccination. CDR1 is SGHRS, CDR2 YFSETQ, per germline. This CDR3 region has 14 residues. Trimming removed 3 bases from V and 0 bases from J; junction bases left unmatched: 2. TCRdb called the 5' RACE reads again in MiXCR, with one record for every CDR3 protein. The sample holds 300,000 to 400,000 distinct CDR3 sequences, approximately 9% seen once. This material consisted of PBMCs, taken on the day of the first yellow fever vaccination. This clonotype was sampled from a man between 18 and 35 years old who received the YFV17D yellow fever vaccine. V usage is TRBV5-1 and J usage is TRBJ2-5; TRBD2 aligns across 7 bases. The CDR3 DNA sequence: TGCGCCAGCAGCTGGGGGGGGTACCAAGAGACCCAGTACTTC. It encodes CASSWGGYQETQYF.